The T cell receptor (beta chain) under discussion was sequenced for a study of cytomegalovirus exposure and HLA in healthy donors. This clone was seen only once. Assay used: immunoSEQ multiplex PCR; TCRdb lists only in-frame clones, some missing. Among 150,000 to 200,000 clones, 80% to 85% were seen once, and the ten largest hold about a tenth. Losses at the gene ends were 4 bases for V and 0 bases for J; bases not matched to a gene: 8. CDR1 is SGHRS, CDR2 YFSETQ, per germline. The CDR3 loop spans 18 amino acids. The gene calls are TRBV5-1 and TRBJ1-3, with 12 bases identical to TRBD1. This clonotype was obtained from a man aged 30 to 45 in good health and CMV-seropositive. Sequencing was done on a sample of PBMCs. The CDR3 region is CASSVTGTGGSSGNTIYF. The CDR3 DNA reads as TGCGCCAGCAGCGTAACCGGGACAGGGGGCTCCTCTGGAAACACCATATATTTT.